This T cell receptor beta chain was captured in a study of T-cell memory formation after mild COVID-19. TCRdb itself ran the 5' RACE reads through MiXCR, one entry per CDR3 protein. The sample holds about 400,000 distinct CDR3 sequences; about 25% are singletons and the top ten take around 13%. As for this clonotype: Its cognate antigen is unknown.

Findings and limits, study-wide: For second-wave clones that peaked at day 37, SARS-CoV-2 specificity went unverified. Certain responding clones were present in pre-infection memory, suggesting participation of cross-reactive memory.

This sequence originates from an adult woman who had mild COVID-19 (a few samples of this study predate the infection). Cell type and time point are not known. Source material: PBMCs or a T cell subset sorted from them (not recorded which).

CDR3 sequence reads: CASSHRRGQNTGELFF. The DNA of the CDR3 is TGTGCCAGCAGCCACAGGCGCGGACAGAACACCGGGGAGCTGTTTTTT. This chain uses TRBV3-1 with TRBJ2-2; possibly TRBD1 for D (5 bases). CDR1 is LGHDT, CDR2 YNNKEL, per germline (reference sequence). CDR3 length equals 16 residues. Trimming pared 3 bases from V and 1 base from J, leaving 12 bases between.